These 18 T cell receptor beta chains originate from one sample sequenced in a study of early T cells in non-severe SARS-CoV-2 infection. TCRdb recomputed calls from the 5' RACE reads with MiXCR, one row per CDR3 protein. The data show 69,000 or so distinct CDR3 sequences, roughly 8.7% seen once. Specimen: whole blood. Receptor source: an adult who was a healthcare worker with PCR-confirmed SARS-CoV-2 infection or an uninfected control (not recorded which).

The CDR3 here is CASSSNPGGPADTQYF. The CDR3 bases are TGCGCCAGCAGCTCCAACCCCGGGGGGCCGGCAGATACGCAGTATTTT. V usage is TRBV5-1 and J usage is TRBJ2-3; D perhaps matches TRBD2 (7 bases). CDR1 SGHRS and CDR2 YFSETQ come from the germline V gene. V was cut by 3 bases and J by 4 bases, with 18 bases left in between. The CDR3 is 16 residues long.

This clonotype showed up just a few times. V usage is TRBV27 and J usage is TRBJ2-7; a possible D gene is TRBD1 (6 bases). The CDR3 is made up of 13 amino acids. Trimming shortened V by 6 bases and J by 5 bases, and 14 bases separated the two germline ends. Per the germline V gene, CDR1 is MNHEY and CDR2 is SMNVEV (reference sequence). The CDR3 reads CASRGGSYHEQYF. CDR3 coding DNA: TGTGCCAGCAGAGGGGGATCATACCACGAGCAGTACTTC.

This clonotype was detected ten times or more. The rearrangement uses TRBV5-1 and TRBJ1-1; no definite D call. CDR3 length: 14 residues. The V and J ends lost 4 bases and 1 base respectively, with 11 bases between them. Looked up from germline, CDR1 is SGHRS and CDR2 is YFSETQ. CDR3 DNA sequence: TGCGCCAGCAGCGATCCCACCGGGAACACTGAAGCTTTCTTT. Translated, it gives CASSDPTGNTEAFF.

This chain uses TRBV24-1 with TRBJ2-1, with D possibly TRBD2 on 5 matching bases. Germline V gene sequence: CDR1 KGHDR, CDR2 SFDVKD. The ends were cut back, 1 base at V and 9 bases at J, with 12 bases in the middle. This CDR3 has 14 amino acids. The CDR3 is CATSDFLGGSEQFF. In DNA, the CDR3 is TGTGCCACCAGTGATTTTTTGGGTGGGAGTGAGCAGTTCTTC.

This clonotype appeared many times. The chain has TRBV14 and TRBJ2-6, with D hard to call. The CDR3 is 14 amino acids. In germline, CDR1 is SGHDN, CDR2 FVKESK. The V end lost 0 bases, the J end lost 8 bases, and 8 bases lay between the germline ends. The CDR3 here is CASSQDLPPNVLTF. The CDR3 DNA reads TGTGCCAGCAGCCAAGATTTACCTCCCAACGTCCTGACTTTC.

The chain recombines TRBV5-4 with TRBJ2-3; D unresolved. The V gene lost 0 bases and the J gene lost 5 bases, with 13 bases spanning the gap. The CDR3 is made up of 15 amino acids. CDR1 SGHNT and CDR2 YYREEE come from the germline V gene (reference sequence). Here the CDR3 DNA reads TGTGCCAGCAGCTTGGGCGCGCGTGGGGAAGATACGCAGTATTTT. Translated: CASSLGARGEDTQYF.

The V and J genes are TRBV5-1 and TRBJ2-3, with no clear D. V dropped 4 bases and J dropped 2 bases, with 5 bases sitting between them. Germline V lookup: CDR1 SGHRS, CDR2 YFSETQ. The CDR3 has 12 amino acids. Here the CDR3 reads CASSITTDTQYF. In DNA, the CDR3 is TGCGCCAGCAGCATTACCACAGATACGCAGTATTTT.

This chain joins TRBV12-3 or TRBV12-4 and TRBJ2-1, with 11 bases identical to TRBD1. This CDR3 comprises 17 residues. Germline trimming cut 7 bases from V and 4 bases from J; bases unmatched to any gene: 12. The CDR3 is CASNSGQGAKAYNEQFF. CDR3 DNA: TGTGCCAGCAACTCTGGACAGGGGGCGAAGGCATACAATGAGCAGTTCTTC.

In this sample, this clonotype turned up a few times. This rearrangement joins TRBV6-2 or TRBV6-3 to TRBJ2-1; the D is unclear. Trimming cost V 6 bases and J 9 bases, with 12 bases left between them. The CDR3 consists of 12 residues. CDR1 is MNHEY and CDR2 is SVGEGT in the germline V gene. Written as DNA, the CDR3 is TGTGCCAGCAGCTTAGTCTCCCGTGAGCAGTTCTTC. This codes for CASSLVSREQFF.

Ten or more counts support this clonotype. The V gene is TRBV18, the J gene TRBJ1-2; a weak D match, TRBD1 (5 bases). Trimming pared 4 bases from V and 3 bases from J, leaving 15 bases between. The CDR3 length is 15 residues. Germline CDR1 KGHSH, CDR2 LQKENI. This CDR3 reads CASSLPPGQDYGYTF. The CDR3 DNA reads TGTGCCAGCTCACTTCCTCCGGGGCAGGACTATGGCTACACCTTC.

The rearrangement joins TRBV10-3 to TRBJ2-1; D is perhaps TRBD1 (5 bases). Germline CDR1 is ENHRY and CDR2 is SYGVKD. The CDR3 is made up of 10 amino acids. V was shortened by 6 bases and J by 8 bases, with 5 bases between the two germline ends. The CDR3 sequence is CAIRGDEQFF. The CDR3 DNA reads as TGTGCCATCAGAGGGGATGAGCAGTTCTTC.

The genes are TRBV18 and TRBJ2-5; maybe TRBD2 (5 bases). Germline V gives CDR1 KGHSH, CDR2 LQKENI. Trimming removed 0 bases from V and 4 bases from J, with 12 bases in between. This CDR3 is built from 15 residues. CDR3 residues: CASSPPSSGRETQYF. The CDR3 DNA is TGTGCCAGCTCACCACCATCGTCGGGGAGAGAGACCCAGTACTTC.

The V and J genes are TRBV12-3 or TRBV12-4 and TRBJ1-1; weak D call: TRBD1 (5 bases). The CDR3 runs 13 residues. V gave up 2 bases and J gave up 6 bases, with 10 bases separating them. The CDR3 DNA follows: TGTGCCAGCAGTTTAATGGGGGTCGCTGAAGCTTTCTTT. Residues: CASSLMGVAEAFF.

V and J are TRBV4-1 and TRBJ2-3, with 13 positions matching TRBD2. V lost 4 bases, J lost 2 bases, and 3 bases stayed unmatched. The germline gives CDR1 MGHRA, CDR2 YSYEKL. The CDR3 loop spans 16 amino acids. This CDR3 is CASSPGLAGLTDTQYF. The CDR3 DNA follows: TGCGCCAGCAGCCCGGGACTAGCGGGGCTCACAGATACGCAGTATTTT.

Many counts were recorded for this clonotype. The J gene is TRBJ2-3, the V gene TRBV3-1; no reliable D call. V shed 4 bases and J shed 5 bases, with 10 bases lying between them. The CDR3 extends over 13 amino acids. CDR1 and CDR2 (germline): LGHDT, YNNKEL (reference sequence). CDR3 sequence (DNA): TGTGCCAGCAGCCCCATTGGGCAAGATACGCAGTATTTT. Protein: CASSPIGQDTQYF.

This clonotype was recorded at least ten times. The V gene is TRBV3-1, the J gene TRBJ2-3; 7 bases align to TRBD2. The length of the CDR3 is 12 residues. The germline V gene encodes CDR1 LGHDT and CDR2 YNNKEL (reference sequence). Trimming took 6 bases from V and 6 from J; bases not matched to a gene: 3. The chain's CDR3 is CASRHGGDTQYF. The CDR3 DNA reads as TGTGCCAGCAGACACGGGGGGGATACGCAGTATTTT.

This clonotype was counted ten times or more. The chain employs TRBV5-1 and TRBJ2-2; 11 nucleotides agree with TRBD2. The germline CDR1 and CDR2 sequences are SGHRS and YFSETQ. The ends lost 4 bases at V and 5 bases at J; junction bases unmatched: 4. The CDR3 spans 15 residues. CDR3 region: CASSETSGVTGELFF. Written as DNA, the CDR3 is TGCGCCAGCAGCGAGACTAGCGGGGTGACCGGGGAGCTGTTTTTT. The whole variable domain, remainder taken from reference TRBV5-1 and TRBJ2-2, is KAGVTQTPRYLIKTRGQQVTLSCSPISGHRSVSWYQQTPGQGLQFLFEYFSETQRNKGNFPGRFSGRQFSNSRSEMNVSTLELGDSALYLCASSETSGVTGELFFGEGSRLTVL.

There are a few counts of this clonotype. This CDR3 is CASSLLLSDTQYF. CDR3 DNA: TGTGCCAGCAGCTTGTTACTCTCAGATACGCAGTATTTT. The chain combines TRBV5-4 with TRBJ2-3; D unresolved. Germline loops: CDR1 SGHNT, CDR2 YYREEE (reference sequence). Trimming removed 1 base at V and 4 bases at J, with 7 bases between. The CDR3 extends over 13 amino acids.